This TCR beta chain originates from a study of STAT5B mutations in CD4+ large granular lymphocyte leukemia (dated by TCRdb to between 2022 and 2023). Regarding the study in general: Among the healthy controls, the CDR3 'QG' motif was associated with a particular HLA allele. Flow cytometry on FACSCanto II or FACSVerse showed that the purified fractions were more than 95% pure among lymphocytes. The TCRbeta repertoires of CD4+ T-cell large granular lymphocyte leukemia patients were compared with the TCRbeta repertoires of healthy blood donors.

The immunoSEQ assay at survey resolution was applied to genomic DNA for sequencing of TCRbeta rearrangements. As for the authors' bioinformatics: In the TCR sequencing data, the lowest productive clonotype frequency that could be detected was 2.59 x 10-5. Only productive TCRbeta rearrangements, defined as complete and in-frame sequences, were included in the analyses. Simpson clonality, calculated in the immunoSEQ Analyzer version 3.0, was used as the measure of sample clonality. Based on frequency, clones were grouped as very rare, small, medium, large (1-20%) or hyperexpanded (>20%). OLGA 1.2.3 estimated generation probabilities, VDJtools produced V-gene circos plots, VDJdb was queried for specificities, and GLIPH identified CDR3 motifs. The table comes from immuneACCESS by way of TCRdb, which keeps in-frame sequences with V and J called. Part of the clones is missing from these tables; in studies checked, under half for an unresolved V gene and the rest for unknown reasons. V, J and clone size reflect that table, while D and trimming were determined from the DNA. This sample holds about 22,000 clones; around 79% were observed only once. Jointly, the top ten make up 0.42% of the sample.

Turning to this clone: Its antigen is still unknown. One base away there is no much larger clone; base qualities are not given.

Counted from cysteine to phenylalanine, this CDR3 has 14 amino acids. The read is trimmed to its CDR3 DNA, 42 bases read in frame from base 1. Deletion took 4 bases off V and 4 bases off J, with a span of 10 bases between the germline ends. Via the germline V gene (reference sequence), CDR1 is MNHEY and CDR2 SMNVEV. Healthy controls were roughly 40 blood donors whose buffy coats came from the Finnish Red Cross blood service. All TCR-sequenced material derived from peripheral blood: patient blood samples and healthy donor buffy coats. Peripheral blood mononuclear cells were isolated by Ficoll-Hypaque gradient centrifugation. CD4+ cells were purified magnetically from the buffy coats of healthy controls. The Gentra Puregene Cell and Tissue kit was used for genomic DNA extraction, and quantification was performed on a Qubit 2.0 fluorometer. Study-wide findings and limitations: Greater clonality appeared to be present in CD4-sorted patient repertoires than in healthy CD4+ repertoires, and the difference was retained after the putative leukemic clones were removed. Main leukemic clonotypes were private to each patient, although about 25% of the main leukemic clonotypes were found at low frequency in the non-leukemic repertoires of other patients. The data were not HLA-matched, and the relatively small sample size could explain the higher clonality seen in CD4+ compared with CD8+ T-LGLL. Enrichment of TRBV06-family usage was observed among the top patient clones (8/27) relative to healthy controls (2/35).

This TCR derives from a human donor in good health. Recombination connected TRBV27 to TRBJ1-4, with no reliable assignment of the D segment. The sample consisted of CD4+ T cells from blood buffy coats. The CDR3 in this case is CASSSAPFNEKLFF. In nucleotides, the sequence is TGTGCCAGCAGTTCAGCTCCTTTTAATGAAAAACTGTTTTTT.